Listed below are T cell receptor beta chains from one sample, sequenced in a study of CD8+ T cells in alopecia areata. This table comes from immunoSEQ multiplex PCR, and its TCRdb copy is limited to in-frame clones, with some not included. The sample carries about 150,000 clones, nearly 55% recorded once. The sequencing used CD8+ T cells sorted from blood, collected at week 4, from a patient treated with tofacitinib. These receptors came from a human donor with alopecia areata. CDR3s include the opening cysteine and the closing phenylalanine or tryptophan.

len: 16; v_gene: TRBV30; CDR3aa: CAWSVTKGIGNYGYTF
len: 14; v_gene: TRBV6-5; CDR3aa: CASIQQGARTEAFF
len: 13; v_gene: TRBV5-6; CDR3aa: CASSTTPVYEQYF
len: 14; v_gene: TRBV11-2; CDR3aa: CASSLGQLIDGYTF
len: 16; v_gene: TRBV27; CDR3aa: CASSPSTGESSQPQHF
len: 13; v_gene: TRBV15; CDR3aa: CATSKGQGYEQYF
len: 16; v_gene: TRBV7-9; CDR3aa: CASSSSWPNSNYGYTF
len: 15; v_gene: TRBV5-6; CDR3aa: CASSLGAGGGTEAFF
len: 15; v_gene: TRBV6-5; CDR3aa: CASSYSQEGNEKLFF
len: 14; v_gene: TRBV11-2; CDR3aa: CASSLTHEQETQYF
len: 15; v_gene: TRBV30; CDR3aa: CAWSVGLAEHQPQHF
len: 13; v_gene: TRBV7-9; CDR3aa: CASSLGIQDGYTF
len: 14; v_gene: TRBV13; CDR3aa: CASSLGTGTDTQYF
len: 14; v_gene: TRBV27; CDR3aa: CASSLRQGNQPQHF
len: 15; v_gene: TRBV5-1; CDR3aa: CASSSGLARTGELFF
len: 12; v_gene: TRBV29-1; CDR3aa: CSVPGGAGELFF
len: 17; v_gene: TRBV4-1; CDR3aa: CASSQEGGRTGDQPQHF
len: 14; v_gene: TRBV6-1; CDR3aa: CASSEGQGGYEQYF
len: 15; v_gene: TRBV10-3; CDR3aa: CAISAIGGSDQPQHF
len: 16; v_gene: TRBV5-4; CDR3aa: CASSPEGDRVNTEAFF
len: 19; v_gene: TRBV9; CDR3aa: CASSASPAKQVFSGDEQFF
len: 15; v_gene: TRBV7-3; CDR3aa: CASSLSAGGTETQYF
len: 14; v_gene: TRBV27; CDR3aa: CASSPGQGALGYTF
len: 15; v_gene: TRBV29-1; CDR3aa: CSVGGVDRGSYEQYF
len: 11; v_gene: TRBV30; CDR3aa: CASGGHYGYTF
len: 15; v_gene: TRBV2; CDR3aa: CASSESRDRGTEAFF
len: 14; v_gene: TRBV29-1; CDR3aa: CSVELSSAGRELFF
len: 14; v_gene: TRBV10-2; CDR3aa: CASSAPRDSYEQYF
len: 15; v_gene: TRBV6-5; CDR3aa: CASSQKAEGNQPQHF
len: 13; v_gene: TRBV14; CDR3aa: CASSRTGESGYTF
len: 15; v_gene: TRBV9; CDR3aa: CASSASLGSYPEQYF
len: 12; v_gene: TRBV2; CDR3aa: CASSVRPIAQYF
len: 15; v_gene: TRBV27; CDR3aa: CASRSGTSRGDEQYF
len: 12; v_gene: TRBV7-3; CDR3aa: CASSLTGDEQFF
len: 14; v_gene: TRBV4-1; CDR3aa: CASSQAGVLGEQYF
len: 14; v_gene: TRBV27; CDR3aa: CASRGGSSNQPQHF
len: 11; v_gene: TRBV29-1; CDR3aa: CSVIAYGTQYF
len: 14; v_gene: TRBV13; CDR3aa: CASSSGRETDTQYF
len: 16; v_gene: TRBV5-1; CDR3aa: CASSPWDRSSYNEQFF
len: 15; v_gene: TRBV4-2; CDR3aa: CASSPRGRSNQPQHF
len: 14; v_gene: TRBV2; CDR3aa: CASSPGRRNQPQHF
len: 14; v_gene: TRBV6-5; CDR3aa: CASSYHAGAYEQYF
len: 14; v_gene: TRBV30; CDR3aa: CAWSDGQVIYEQYF
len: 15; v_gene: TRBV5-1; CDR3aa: CASSFRLAGTDTQYF
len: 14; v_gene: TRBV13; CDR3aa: CASSLGTGNQPQHF
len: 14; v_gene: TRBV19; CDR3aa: CASSPGTTFNEQFF
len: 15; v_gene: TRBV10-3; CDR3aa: CAISESQGANYGYTF
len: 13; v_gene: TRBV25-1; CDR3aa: CASSAGTEYEQYF
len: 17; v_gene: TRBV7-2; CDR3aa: CASSLTHFARGTDTQYF
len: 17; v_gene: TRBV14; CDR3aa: CASSQWAGRNYKNIQYF
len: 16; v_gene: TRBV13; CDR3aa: CASSSRTGITFGELFF
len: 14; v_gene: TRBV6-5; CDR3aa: CASSYGDNTGELFF
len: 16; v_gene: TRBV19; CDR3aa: CASSPGTGPTPETQYF
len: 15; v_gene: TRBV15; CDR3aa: CATSSSGTRGNIQYF